This TCR beta chain was observed in a study of beta chain features in type 1 diabetes. Looking at the study overall: Age and gender were similar between patients and healthy donors, as were cell yields. Summed over all samples, the examined sorted cells came to 85 million to 140 million. Study-level points and caveats: Patients showed naive, central memory and Treg TCRB repertoires that appeared more similar than those of healthy donors.

In germline, CDR1 is MNHNY, CDR2 SVGAGI (reference sequence). The CDR3 consists of 12 residues. Between the trimmed V and J ends, which lost 9 bases and 8 bases, there was a span of 14 bases. The investigators reverse transcribed all of the isolated RNA, so they sequenced expressed TCRB transcripts. Clones were sequenced by immunoSEQ multiplex PCR, and TCRdb holds only the in-frame ones, with some missing. The sample lists under 500,000 clones, 30% occurring once. With respect to this clone: What it binds is unknown.

The J gene is TRBJ2-1, the V gene TRBV6-6, with D possibly TRBD1 on 6 matching bases. The sequenced sample was naive CD4+ T cells from blood. This clonotype was obtained from a man in his late teens or twenties in good health. CDR3 residues: CASNREGDEQFF. DNA for the CDR3: TGTGCCAGTAACAGGGAAGGGGATGAGCAGTTCTTC.